This TCR beta chain originates from a study of T cell responses to AZD1222 COVID-19 vaccine. Study-wide results and caveats: Across spike, vaccine-associated CD4 TCRs were found, dominant at 160-218 and 743-854. Two doses of AZD1222 preceded a rise in Spike-specific TCR breadth and depth.

Assay: immunoSEQ multiplex PCR; the TCRdb copy retains only in-frame clones and omits some. The sample has 80,000 to 95,000 clones; 88% are singletons. A remark on this clone: Its specificity is not known.

V lost 3 bases, J lost 10 bases, and 12 bases lay in between. This CDR3 is 13 amino acids long. CDR1 and CDR2 from the germline V gene are MDHEN and SYDVKM. This sample comprised peripheral blood, obtained on day 0 of MenACWY control vaccination. The chain links TRBV28 to TRBJ1-4, with D perhaps matching TRBD1 (5 bases). This TCR came from an adult in good health. The CDR3 spells CASSFGGRGKLFF. CDR3 nucleotides: TGTGCCAGCAGTTTTGGGGGTAGGGGAAAACTGTTTTTT.